This T cell receptor (beta chain) was recorded in a study of cytomegalovirus exposure and HLA in healthy donors. The study's findings and limits: TCR sequences were mostly rare, though some public TCRs occurred in many donors.

CDR3 length: 12 residues. Trimming cost V 1 base and J 10 bases; bases outside gene matches: 2. In germline, CDR1 is LGHNT, CDR2 FRNRAP. Amplification used 60 Vbeta primers and 13 Jbeta primers. Measured with immunoSEQ multiplex PCR; TCRdb has only the in-frame clones, and not every one. The repertoire holds approximately 150,000 clones, with roughly 78% as singletons. Remarks on this clone: Its antigen is currently unknown.

This clonotype was sampled from a man between 45 and 60 years old in good health and CMV-seropositive. The chain has TRBV12-5 and TRBJ1-1; TRBD1 aligns across 8 bases. Sequences were obtained from PBMCs. CDR3 protein: CASGLGGQAAFF. Here the CDR3 DNA reads TGTGCTAGTGGTTTGGGGGGACAGGCAGCTTTCTTT.